What follows are 3 T cell receptor beta chains derived from one specimen sequenced in a study of cytomegalovirus exposure and HLA in healthy donors. The study ran its PCR with 60 Vbeta and 13 Jbeta primers. TCRdb's copy holds only in-frame clones and misses some; the assay was immunoSEQ multiplex PCR. This table has roughly 100,000 clones, approximately 70% appearing once. The sequencing input was PBMCs. These receptor sequences come from a woman between 45 and 65 years old in good health and CMV-seronegative.

The chain joins TRBV6-4 to TRBJ2-1; TRBD2 agrees at 11 bases. Germline CDR1 is MRHNA and CDR2 is SNTAGT. The ends lost 8 bases at V and 4 bases at J; junction bases unmatched: 7. This CDR3 is built from 15 residues. This chain's CDR3 is CASSSLAGAYNEQFF. CDR3 sequence (DNA): TGTGCCAGCTCTTCACTAGCGGGGGCGTACAATGAGCAGTTCTTC.

The rearrangement links TRBV7-2 to TRBJ2-1; D not certain. The germline V and J ends were trimmed by 1 base and 10 bases, with 14 bases remaining between them. There are 14 residues in the CDR3. Germline V gene data show CDR1 as SGHTA and CDR2 as FQGNSA. CDR3 loop: CASSLVYSEVEQFF. Here the CDR3 DNA reads TGTGCCAGCAGCTTAGTCTACTCAGAGGTGGAGCAGTTCTTC.

The chain joins TRBV5-1 to TRBJ2-1; possible D gene TRBD1, 6 bases. The germline gives CDR1 SGHRS, CDR2 YFSETQ. The CDR3 loop spans 14 amino acids. V lost 4 bases and J lost 3, with 11 bases in between. CDR3 sequence: CASSPSGDYNEQFF. DNA for the CDR3: TGCGCCAGCAGCCCCTCAGGGGACTACAATGAGCAGTTCTTC.